In this sample, the clone carrying this T cell receptor beta chain turned up a few times. Deletions cut 6 bases from V and 0 bases from J, with 12 bases between. This CDR3 spans 14 amino acids. Looked up from germline, CDR1 is SGHTA and CDR2 is FQGNSA. The data were obtained in a study of control samples from healthy donors and cancer patients. Sequenced by immunoSEQ multiplex PCR; TCRdb stores in-frame clones only, minus some. The repertoire holds approximately 130,000 clones, about nine tenths seen once, with 8% to 9% in the top ten. This sequence joins TRBV7-2 and TRBJ2-7; D possibly uses TRBD1 or TRBD2 (5 bases each). Sequenced: blood. The origin of this receptor is a man between 35 and 55 years old in good health. The CDR3 protein is CASRPGRASYEQYF. CDR3 sequence (DNA): TGTGCCAGCAGACCGGGACGGGCCTCCTACGAGCAGTACTTC.